This TCR beta chain came from a study of beta chain features in type 1 diabetes. Notes on the study in general: Cells that show high TCR expression could be over-represented by cDNA sequencing. People with Type 1 diabetes carried modestly yet significantly shorter TCRB CDR3s in all four CD4+ subsets. Amplification by PCR could prefer shorter templates, with the same effect in patients and controls.

CDR3 length: 15 residues. Germline lookup yields CDR1 SGHAT and CDR2 FQNNGV. Trimming took 1 base from V and 5 from J; bases not matched to a gene: 4. Purities over 95% were achieved in all sorted populations. For this clone: The antigen is unknown.

All of the isolated RNA was reverse transcribed, so expressed TCRB transcripts were sequenced. The table came from immunoSEQ multiplex PCR; TCRdb's copy has only in-frame clones and leaves some out. This sample has under 250,000 clones, with about 14% found just once. Sample: naive CD4+ T cells from blood. The clonotype was recovered from a woman between 35 and 50 years old in good health. This chain uses TRBV11-2 with TRBJ2-5; 10 positions match TRBD1. The CDR3 here is CASSLGDRGYETQYF. The DNA of the CDR3 is TGTGCCAGCAGCTTAGGGGACAGGGGATACGAGACCCAGTACTTC. Variable domain in full (rest from reference TRBV11-2 and TRBJ2-5): EAGVAQSPRYKIIEKRQSVAFWCNPISGHATLYWYQQILGQGPKLLIQFQNNGVVDDSQLPKDRFSAERLKGVDSTLKIQPAKLEDSAVYLCASSLGDRGYETQYFGPGTRLLVL.